This T cell receptor beta chain was recorded in a study of T cell responses to AZD1222 COVID-19 vaccine. V trimming: 3 bases; J trimming: 4 bases; junction bases outside the gene matches: 16. CDR1 SGHDT and CDR2 YYEEEE come from the germline V gene. There are 19 residues in the CDR3. TCRdb's copy holds only in-frame clones and misses some; the assay was immunoSEQ multiplex PCR. The repertoire holds some 200,000 clones, with around 92% as singletons. The sequence was collected from an adult in good health. The rearrangement links TRBV5-6 to TRBJ2-5, with 12 nucleotides matching TRBD2. Source: peripheral blood, taken on day 0 of AZD1222 vaccination. CDR3 in amino acids: CASSSPPGLAGLTGETQYF. The CDR3 region has the DNA TGTGCCAGCAGCTCCCCCCCGGGACTAGCGGGTCTTACAGGAGAGACCCAGTACTTC.